This TCR beta chain was sequenced for a study of Graves' ophthalmopathy and Graves' hyperthyroidism. Study overall: The authors defined stable hyperthyroidism as no ophthalmopathy within 18 months of follow-up.

This clonotype was counted many times. The CDR3 runs 13 residues. V was pared by 5 bases and J by 0 bases, with 11 bases between. Germline CDR1 DFQATT, CDR2 SNEGSKA (reference sequence). TCR beta CDR3 amplification used RNA transcripts. HTBI primers primed a first-round RT-PCR, and a second-round multiplex PCR followed. MiXCR, run by TCRdb on the multiplex PCR reads, gives a single entry per CDR3 protein. The profile shows around 1,200,000 distinct CDR3 sequences, roughly 35% of them singletons. Aged 18 to 65, the patients with hyperthyroidism had under 2 months' duration and were newly diagnosed. The clonotype was recovered from an adult man with Graves' hyperthyroidism. The sequenced sample consisted of peripheral blood or thyroid tissue (not recorded which). The J gene is TRBJ2-7, the V gene TRBV20-1; D is unresolved. CDR3 amino acids: CSALKRSSYEQYF. In nucleotides, the CDR3 is TGCAGTGCTCTCAAGCGAAGCTCCTACGAGCAGTACTTC.